This record concerns one TCR beta chain sequence. Participant-given clinical history determined each cohort assignment. Cohort 3 recovered donors had two negative PCRs, clearance, or symptom resolution. In the original workflow: Estimation of nucleated cell counts was performed using reference gene primer amplification. Method: immunoSEQ multiplex PCR; TCRdb's copy keeps in-frame clones and lacks some. V and J calls and clone size come straight from that table; D and trimming were deduced from the DNA. The table lists about 350,000 clones, about 88% of them singletons. The sample comes from a study of blood T cell repertoires in COVID-19. Germline V lookup: CDR1 GTSNPN, CDR2 SVGIG (reference sequence). V was clipped by 2 bases and J by 6 bases, with 17 bases between them. The CDR3 is 15 amino acids.

The rearrangement joins TRBV30 to TRBJ2-1; no definite D call. This TCR was sampled from a woman in her twenties or thirties who had recovered from COVID-19. The material sequenced was PBMCs or T cells enriched from blood (not recorded which). CDR3 nucleotide sequence: TGTGCCTGGAGTCTTTGGTCAGGCCTATCCAATGAGCAGTTCTTC. Translation: CAWSLWSGLSNEQFF.